This is a list of T cell receptor beta chains from one sample in a study of Tregs in tolerant kidney transplant recipients. Sequenced by immunoSEQ multiplex PCR; TCRdb stores in-frame clones only, minus some. The table records some 55,000 clones, about 83% of them present only once. The sequencing input was CD4+ T cells from blood. The receptors come from a human donor in good health. CDR3s include the opening cysteine and the closing phenylalanine or tryptophan. A D gene is named only where the DNA matches it firmly. Only part of the rows carry a size: once, few, many, or a class if the clone is expanded.

length,size,V,D,J,DNA,CDR3
16,.,TRBV7-2,TRBD1,TRBJ2-2,TGTGCCAGCAGCTTAGATCTACAGGGGGTCGCCGGGGAGCTGTTTTTT,CASSLDLQGVAGELFF
13,.,TRBV4-3,.,TRBJ2-3,TGCGCCAGCAGCCAAGTGCGGGCAGGCACGCAGTATTTT,CASSQVRAGTQYF
13,.,TRBV29-1,.,TRBJ1-2,TGCAGCGTTGAAGCCCGGGGTAACTATGGCTACACCTTC,CSVEARGNYGYTF
13,.,TRBV14,TRBD2,TRBJ2-1,TGTGCCAGCAGCCAAGTGTTCGGGGGGGAGCAGTTCTTC,CASSQVFGGEQFF
15,.,TRBV5-1,TRBD1,TRBJ2-5,TGCGCCAGCAGGATTACAGGGGGCGTTGAAGAGACCCAGTACTTC,CASRITGGVEETQYF
14,.,TRBV2,TRBD2,TRBJ2-1,TGTGCCAGCAGTGAAGGGGTTAGCGGGAGAGGCGAGTTCTTC,CASSEGVSGRGEFF
16,once,TRBV5-1,TRBD1,TRBJ2-5,TGCGCCAGCAGCCTGGGACAGGGGGCTTTCCAAGAGACCCAGTACTTC,CASSLGQGAFQETQYF
13,.,TRBV30,TRBD1,TRBJ1-2,TGTGCCCAAATAAGGGACAGTAACTATGGCTACACCTTC,CAQIRDSNYGYTF
15,.,TRBV18,.,TRBJ2-7,TGTGCCAGCTCACCAGGTGGTAAGAAGTCCTACGAGCAGTACTTC,CASSPGGKKSYEQYF
17,.,TRBV5-4,.,TRBJ2-2,TGTGCCAGCAGCTTGACCTCCATTCTACAGGGCGGCGGGGAGCTGTTTTTT,CASSLTSILQGGGELFF
14,.,TRBV9,.,TRBJ1-6,TGTGCCAGCTCAACGAACACAGGGAGTTCACCCCTCCACTTT,CASSTNTGSSPLHF
12,.,TRBV18,.,TRBJ2-7,TGTGCCAGCTCACCAACTATCTACGAGCAGTACTTC,CASSPTIYEQYF
12,.,TRBV29-1,TRBD1,TRBJ1-2,TGCAGCGTTGGTGACAGGGGACAAGGCTACACCTTC,CSVGDRGQGYTF
15,.,TRBV5-1,.,TRBJ2-7,TGCGCCAGCAGCTTGGACGTGGGACCCTACTACGAGCAGTACTTC,CASSLDVGPYYEQYF
17,.,TRBV5-1,.,TRBJ1-1,TGCGCCAGCAGCTTGGATGGGCAGGGACAAGGGGGCACTGAAGCTTTCTTT,CASSLDGQGQGGTEAFF
14,once,TRBV4-3,.,TRBJ1-2,TGCGCCAGCAGCCTAGAGGGATCAGAACATGGCTACACCTTC,CASSLEGSEHGYTF
11,.,TRBV20-1,.,TRBJ2-5,TGCAGTGCGCCTTTCCGGGGGACCCAGTACTTC,CSAPFRGTQYF
19,.,TRBV9,.,TRBJ2-7,TGTGCCAGCAGCGTAGCCCCGGGCCCTTCCTCAGGGTATCACTACGAGCAGTACTTC,CASSVAPGPSSGYHYEQYF
15,.,TRBV7-2,.,TRBJ2-2,TGTGCCAGCAGCGCAGACCCCAGGGACACCGGGGAGCTGTTTTTT,CASSADPRDTGELFF
16,.,TRBV29-1,TRBD1,TRBJ2-1,TGCAGCGTTGAACTGGGCCCGGGACAGGGGGCTTGGGAGCAGTTCTTC,CSVELGPGQGAWEQFF
15,.,TRBV15,TRBD1,TRBJ1-4,TGTGCCACCAGCAGAACGGGACAGATAAATGAAAAACTGTTTTTT,CATSRTGQINEKLFF
15,.,TRBV19,.,TRBJ2-1,TGTGCCAGTAGTACTCGTAGCCCCTTCGGGAATGAGCAGTTCTTC,CASSTRSPFGNEQFF
15,.,TRBV19,.,TRBJ1-5,TGTGCCAGTACAGCCGGACAGTGGGGTGGTCAGCCCCAGCATTTT,CASTAGQWGGQPQHF
11,.,TRBV7-3,.,TRBJ1-6,TGTGCCAGCAGCTTAGGGACCAGGTTTCCCTTT,CASSLGTRFPF
15,.,TRBV19,TRBD1,TRBJ2-7,TGTGCCAGTAGTATAGGTCGACAGGGGAACCACGAGCAGTACTTC,CASSIGRQGNHEQYF
14,few,TRBV5-1,.,TRBJ1-2,TGCGCCAGCAGGGACCCCGGAGGGGAATATGGCTACACCTTC,CASRDPGGEYGYTF
16,.,TRBV19,.,TRBJ2-1,TGTGCCAGTAGTATAGCCGGCGGGGGCGAACAAAATGAGCAGTTCTTC,CASSIAGGGEQNEQFF
14,many,TRBV19,.,TRBJ2-6,TGTGCCAGTAGGGTAAGGACTGGGGCCAACGTCCTGACTTTC,CASRVRTGANVLTF
14,.,TRBV2,.,TRBJ2-3,TGTGCCAGCAGTGAAACGCTCGCCACAGATACGCAGTATTTT,CASSETLATDTQYF
17,.,TRBV5-5,TRBD1,TRBJ2-3,TGTGCCAGCAGCTTGGCCGCAGGGGGCGAAGGGGCGGATACGCAGTATTTT,CASSLAAGGEGADTQYF
13,.,TRBV6-5,.,TRBJ1-3,TGTGCCAGCAGTCCCACGACTGGAAACACCATATATTTT,CASSPTTGNTIYF
15,.,TRBV11-2,TRBD1,TRBJ1-6,TGTGCCAGCAGCTTGTGGACAGGGGGTAATTCACCCCTCCACTTT,CASSLWTGGNSPLHF
10,.,TRBV20-1,.,TRBJ2-3,TGCAGCGCCGGGATTGGTACGCAGTATTTT,CSAGIGTQYF
15,.,TRBV9,.,TRBJ1-3,TGTGCCAGCAGCGTAGCCGCCGGGACCGGAAACACCATATATTTT,CASSVAAGTGNTIYF
16,.,TRBV7-6,TRBD2,TRBJ2-2,TGTGCCAGCAGCGCCTCGAGCGGGGCAAACACCGGGGAGCTGTTTTTT,CASSASSGANTGELFF
13,once,TRBV6-1,TRBD1,TRBJ1-5,TGTGCCACCCAAACCAGGGGGGATCAGCCCCAGCATTTT,CATQTRGDQPQHF
12,.,TRBV29-1,.,TRBJ2-7,TGCAGCGCCCAAAAAGGACAGTACGAGCAGTACTTC,CSAQKGQYEQYF
15,.,TRBV21-1,.,TRBJ1-4,TGTGCCAGCCGGCGACCCTACCTCAATGGTGAAAAACTGTTTTTT,CASRRPYLNGEKLFF
15,once,TRBV5-6,TRBD1,TRBJ2-4,TGTGCCAGCAGCCCTTACGACAGGGGGGAAAACATTCAGTACTTC,CASSPYDRGENIQYF
15,.,TRBV9,TRBD2,TRBJ2-3,TGTGCCAGCAGCGAAACTAGCGGGAGCACAGATACGCAGTATTTT,CASSETSGSTDTQYF
17,.,TRBV9,TRBD2,TRBJ2-1,TGTGCCAGCAGCGCAACCCCGGGACTAGCGGGGGACAATGAGCAGTTCTTC,CASSATPGLAGDNEQFF
14,.,TRBV30,TRBD1,TRBJ1-2,TGTGCCTGGAACCCGGGACAGGGGCACTATGGCTACACCTTC,CAWNPGQGHYGYTF
13,.,TRBV7-9,TRBD2,TRBJ2-4,TGTGCCAGCAGCAAAACTAGCGGAAACATTCAGTACTTC,CASSKTSGNIQYF
14,.,TRBV27,TRBD2,TRBJ2-5,TGTGCCAGCAGTTCGGGAGGGCCGTGGGAGACCCAGTACTTC,CASSSGGPWETQYF
15,.,TRBV6-1,TRBD2,TRBJ2-4,TGTGCCAGCAATAGGGAGGGATATGCCAAAAACATTCAGTACTTC,CASNREGYAKNIQYF
14,.,TRBV5-8,TRBD1,TRBJ1-2,TGTGCCAGCAGCTTTAGGACAGGGGGCGATGGCTACACCTTC,CASSFRTGGDGYTF
15,once,TRBV19,.,TRBJ1-3,TGTGCCAGTACCGCGGACAGTTACTCTGGAAACACCATATATTTT,CASTADSYSGNTIYF
13,.,TRBV7-2,TRBD2,TRBJ2-7,TGTGCCAGCAGCCTCAGCGGGGGCTACGAGCAGTACTTC,CASSLSGGYEQYF
17,once,TRBV5-1,TRBD1,TRBJ1-1,TGCGCCAGCAGCTTGGGCACAGGGGGTAGGGTGAACACTGAAGCTTTCTTT,CASSLGTGGRVNTEAFF
13,.,TRBV2,.,TRBJ1-1,TGTGCCAGCAGTGCGGGTGGGGACACTGAAGCTTTCTTT,CASSAGGDTEAFF
14,once,TRBV5-4,.,TRBJ1-2,TGTGCCAGCAGCTTGGTAGGGGCCGGCTATGGCTACACCTTC,CASSLVGAGYGYTF